These 16 T cell receptor beta chains came from one sample sequenced in a study of cytomegalovirus exposure and HLA in healthy donors. The PCR employed 60 Vbeta primers together with 13 Jbeta primers. Only in-frame clones appear in the TCRdb table, and some are missing; sequencing was by immunoSEQ multiplex PCR. The sample records about 160,000 clones, 60% to 85% being singletons. Sequencing was carried out using PBMCs. These receptors all stem from a woman under 40 in good health and CMV-seronegative.

The rearrangement links TRBV18 to TRBJ1-1; no definite D call. With 0 bases removed from V and 3 bases from J, the gap between germline ends came to 11 bases. CDR3 length equals 15 residues. From germline, CDR1 is KGHSH and CDR2 LQKENI. CDR3 nucleotide sequence: TGTGCCAGCTCACCACCTAATCGGGGTGACACTGAAGCTTTCTTT. As protein: CASSPPNRGDTEAFF.

This rearrangement joins TRBV10-3 to TRBJ2-7; D not resolved. Trimming left V 5 bases short and J 4 bases short, with 12 bases between. The V gene's germline CDR1 is ENHRY and CDR2 SYGVKD. This CDR3 spans 13 amino acids. This chain's CDR3 is CAISPHITYEQYF. The CDR3 DNA reads as TGTGCCATCAGTCCCCACATTACATACGAGCAGTACTTC.

V usage is TRBV18 and J usage is TRBJ1-1; D unclear. The germline V gene encodes CDR1 KGHSH and CDR2 LQKENI. The CDR3 covers 15 residues. Trimming shortened V by 1 base and J by 1 base, and 10 bases separated the two germline ends. Here the CDR3 DNA reads TGTGCCAGCTCACCACTTGCGGGAGCGAACACTGAAGCTTTCTTT. Protein: CASSPLAGANTEAFF. Filled out from reference TRBV18 and TRBJ1-1, the complete variable domain reads NAGVMQNPRHLVRRRGQEARLRCSPMKGHSHVYWYRQLPEEGLKFMVYLQKENIIDESGMPKERFSAEFPKEGPSILRIQQVVRGDSAAYFCASSPLAGANTEAFFGQGTRLTVV.

The gene calls are TRBV6-5 and TRBJ1-3; D might be TRBD1 (5 bases). Germline V gene sequence: CDR1 MNHEY, CDR2 SVGAGI. Trimming removed 8 bases from V and 0 bases from J, with 14 bases in between. The CDR3 consists of 15 residues. The CDR3 DNA is TGTGCCAGCGCCGCCCCAGGGCTCTCTGGAAACACCATATATTTT. It is translated as CASAAPGLSGNTIYF.

The chain carries TRBV30 and TRBJ1-1, with 9 bases matching TRBD1. This CDR3 comprises 14 residues. Germline V gene sequence: CDR1 GTSNPN, CDR2 SVGIG (reference sequence). The junction had 3 bases not matched to a gene; V was cut back by 3 bases and J by 1 base. In DNA form, the CDR3 reads TGTGCCTGGAGAGACAGGGGGACGAACACTGAAGCTTTCTTT. Its translation: CAWRDRGTNTEAFF.

The chain uses TRBV5-1 and TRBJ2-3, with 8 bases aligning to TRBD2. The junction had 2 bases not matched to a gene; V was cut back by 1 base and J by 1 base. CDR1 is SGHRS, CDR2 YFSETQ, per germline. This CDR3 contains 15 residues. DNA of the CDR3: TGCGCCAGCAGCTTGCCGGGACTAGGCACAGATACGCAGTATTTT. Its translation: CASSLPGLGTDTQYF. The full variable domain, completed using reference TRBV5-1 and TRBJ2-3, is KAGVTQTPRYLIKTRGQQVTLSCSPISGHRSVSWYQQTPGQGLQFLFEYFSETQRNKGNFPGRFSGRQFSNSRSEMNVSTLELGDSALYLCASSLPGLGTDTQYFGPGTRLTVL.

The chain links TRBV12-5 to TRBJ2-2, with 8 bases that match TRBD2. The CDR3 totals 14 residues. Germline V gene data show CDR1 as LGHNT and CDR2 as FRNRAP. V lost 5 bases and J lost 7; bases outside the gene matches: 6. CDR3 nucleotides: TGTGCTAGTGGTAATGGACTAGCAGTCGGGGAGCTGTTTTTT. Residues: CASGNGLAVGELFF. Based on the CDR3 plus reference TRBV12-5 and TRBJ2-2, the full variable domain is DARVTQTPRHKVTEMGQEVTMRCQPILGHNTVFWYRQTMMQGLELLAYFRNRAPLDDSGMPKDRFSAEMPDATLATLKIQPSEPRDSAVYFCASGNGLAVGELFFGEGSRLTVL.

This rearrangement joins TRBV4-1 to TRBJ1-6, with 10 positions matching TRBD1. Trimming removed 5 bases from V and 9 bases from J; junction bases left unmatched: 4. The CDR3 is made up of 14 amino acids. Germline V lookup: CDR1 MGHRA, CDR2 YSYEKL. CDR3 amino acids: CASSSGTGVSPLHF. The CDR3 DNA sequence: TGCGCCAGCAGCTCCGGGACAGGGGTTTCACCCCTCCACTTT.

The chain has TRBV7-9 and TRBJ1-1, with D tentatively TRBD1 (5 bases). The length of the CDR3 is 16 residues. Trimming removed 0 bases at V and 0 bases at J, with 11 bases between. Germline loops: CDR1 SEHNR, CDR2 FQNEAQ (reference sequence). The CDR3, as DNA: TGTGCCAGCAGCTTAGCGCTGGGAGGGGTGAACACTGAAGCTTTCTTT. Translating it yields CASSLALGGVNTEAFF.

The rearrangement links TRBV30 to TRBJ1-2; D remains unclear. The CDR3 consists of 11 residues. The V gene lost 5 bases and the J gene lost 4 bases, with 8 bases spanning the gap. Germline CDR1 is GTSNPN and CDR2 is SVGIG (reference sequence). The CDR3 DNA reads as TGTGCCTGGGGACTGAGCTATGGCTACACCTTC. Its protein product is CAWGLSYGYTF.

The chain couples TRBV5-6 to TRBJ2-1; 7 bases are a match to TRBD2. The germline CDR1 and CDR2 sequences are SGHDT and YYEEEE. The ends lost 0 bases at V and 14 bases at J; junction bases unmatched: 11. CDR3 size: 14 residues. The CDR3 nucleotides are TGTGCCAGCAGCTTGGGGACTAGAGCCGCCCCGGAGTTCTTC. The encoded protein is CASSLGTRAAPEFF.

The V call is TRBV2, the J call TRBJ1-2, with 7 bases that match TRBD1. V shed 7 bases, J shed 8 bases, and the junction held 10 bases outside the gene matches. Germline CDR1 and CDR2: SNHLY and FYNNEI. This CDR3 has 13 residues. The chain's CDR3 is CASIRGGREGYTF. DNA for the CDR3: TGTGCCAGCATCCGAGGGGGCCGCGAGGGCTACACCTTC. The full variable domain, rest sourced from reference TRBV2 and TRBJ1-2, is EPEVTQTPSHQVTQMGQEVILRCVPISNHLYFYWYRQILGQKVEFLVSFYNNEISEKSEIFDDQFSVERPDGSNFTLKIRSTKLEDSAMYFCASIRGGREGYTFGSGTRLTVV.

This clone was counted a single time. This chain links TRBV5-1 with TRBJ2-5; TRBD2 is a possible D gene (6 bases). Germline CDR1 SGHRS, CDR2 YFSETQ. CDR3 size: 14 residues. The V and J ends lost 4 bases and 2 bases respectively, with 12 bases between them. CDR3 loop: CASSRTTPQETQYF. CDR3 coding DNA: TGCGCCAGCAGCCGGACTACCCCGCAAGAGACCCAGTACTTC.

This chain links TRBV27 with TRBJ2-5, with TRBD2 identical over 7 bases. Per germline, CDR1 MNHEY and CDR2 SMNVEV (reference sequence). This CDR3 has 15 amino acids. The ends lost 6 bases at V and 0 bases at J; junction bases unmatched: 7. The chain's CDR3 is CASRRGERYQETQYF. DNA of the CDR3: TGTGCCAGCAGACGGGGGGAACGGTACCAAGAGACCCAGTACTTC.

The chain couples TRBV2 to TRBJ2-4; D uncertain. The germline gives CDR1 SNHLY, CDR2 FYNNEI. V was cut by 4 bases and J by 0 bases, with 7 bases left in between. The CDR3 is 14 residues long. The CDR3 reads CASSVGLAKNIQYF. The CDR3 DNA reads as TGTGCCAGCAGTGTCGGGTTAGCCAAAAACATTCAGTACTTC. The full variable domain, in which reference TRBV2 and TRBJ2-4 provide the parts outside the CDR3, is EPEVTQTPSHQVTQMGQEVILRCVPISNHLYFYWYRQILGQKVEFLVSFYNNEISEKSEIFDDQFSVERPDGSNFTLKIRSTKLEDSAMYFCASSVGLAKNIQYFGAGTRLSVL.

V and J are TRBV5-4 and TRBJ1-2, with 11 bases matching TRBD1. The germline V gene encodes CDR1 SGHNT and CDR2 YYREEE (reference sequence). The CDR3 sequence is 16 residues long. The junction had 6 bases not matched to a gene; V was cut back by 3 bases and J by 2 bases. CDR3 region: CASSWGGQGENYGYTF. The CDR3 region has the DNA TGTGCCAGCAGCTGGGGGGGACAGGGGGAAAACTATGGCTACACCTTC.